The next 10 T cell receptor beta chains were all read from a single sample in a study of T cells in women clearing cervical HPV infection. Clones were read by immunoSEQ multiplex PCR, and TCRdb kept only the in-frame ones, dropping some. The sample totals under 40,000 clones. Sequencing was done on a sample of blood buffy coat. These receptors originate from a woman aged 18-69 years with a cervical HPV16 infection that either progressed to CIN3+ or cleared (not recorded which).

With regard to this clone: The DNA ends 3 residues before the CDR3 does, and the rest of the CDR3 is filled in from the germline J gene. V is TRBV6-2 or TRBV6-3 and J is TRBJ2-1; 8 nucleotides line up with TRBD2. V lost 7 bases, J lost 7 bases, and 6 bases stayed unmatched. CDR3 size: 13 residues. The germline gives CDR1 MNHEY, CDR2 SVGEGT. Partial CDR3 DNA: TGTGCCAGCACCCCGGGGGGGCGGAATGAG. Its translation: CASTPGGRNE. The CDR3 in full is CASTPGGRNEQFF.

On this clone: The CDR3 goes on 3 residues after the read ends, and that part is filled in from the germline J gene. The chain combines TRBV18 with TRBJ1-6; D remains ambiguous. Germline V gene lookup returns CDR1 KGHSH and CDR2 LQKENI. The CDR3 contains 15 residues. V lost 3 bases and J lost 7, with 13 bases in between. The chain's CDR3 is CASSPNEVKNSPLHF. Incomplete CDR3 DNA: TGTGCCAGCTCACCCAACGAGGTGAAGAATTCACCC. Drawing the rest from reference TRBV18 and TRBJ1-6, the complete variable domain is NAGVMQNPRHLVRRRGQEARLRCSPMKGHSHVYWYRQLPEEGLKFMVYLQKENIIDESGMPKERFSAEFPKEGPSILRIQQVVRGDSAAYFCASSPNEVKNSPLHFGNGTRLTVT.

CDR3 bases read: TGTGCCAGCAGCCAAGAACGGGGTGCCCAAGAGACC. Its translation: CASSQERGAQET. The complete CDR3 protein is CASSQERGAQETQYF. The genes are TRBV7-2 and TRBJ2-5, with a weak D call TRBD2 (5 bases). The read comes to an end 3 residues before the CDR3 does, leaving the germline J gene to fill in the end. The CDR3 loop spans 15 amino acids. Trimming stripped 5 bases from V and 1 base from J, with 14 bases between. The germline gives CDR1 SGHTA, CDR2 FQGNSA.

Comments on this clone: The observed sequence ends 3 residues before the CDR3 terminus, with the missing tail filled in from the germline J gene. The chain joins TRBV10-2 to TRBJ1-3; D unclear. The CDR3 consists of 12 residues. Germline V gives CDR1 WSHSY, CDR2 SAAADI. Trimming removed 5 bases from V and 7 bases from J, with 9 bases in between. The CDR3 DNA, read in part, is TGCGCCAGCAGTAACCGAGCCAACACC. This gives the protein CASSNRANT. The complete CDR3 protein is CASSNRANTIYF.

Comments on this clone: The CDR3 goes on 3 residues after the read ends, and that part is filled in from the germline J gene. The rearrangement joins TRBV20-1 to TRBJ2-5, with 11 bases aligning to TRBD2. Per the germline V gene, CDR1 is DFQATT and CDR2 is SNEGSKA (reference sequence). V was pared by 7 bases and J by 4 bases, with 8 bases of the junction left unmatched. The CDR3 is 14 amino acids. CDR3 sequence: CSGHSGGAGETQYF. The sequenced part of the CDR3 DNA is TGCAGTGGACATAGCGGGGGGGCGGGAGAGACC.

Of note for this clone: The CDR3 goes on 3 residues after the read ends, and that part is filled in from the germline J gene. The rearrangement links TRBV30 to TRBJ1-4; D is ambiguous. This CDR3 comprises 14 residues. Trimming stripped 3 bases from V and 7 bases from J, with 15 bases between. Germline CDR1 and CDR2: GTSNPN and SVGIG (reference sequence). The CDR3 region is CAWSSEGPGEKLFF. The sequenced CDR3 bases are TGTGCCTGGAGCTCGGAGGGCCCCGGTGAAAAA.

A remark on this clone: Sequencing ends 3 residues short of the CDR3 end; the germline J gene provides the rest. This chain links TRBV5-1 with TRBJ2-5; no clear D. The CDR3 extends over 13 amino acids. The germline CDR1 and CDR2 sequences are SGHRS and YFSETQ. Between the trimmed V and J ends, which lost 0 bases and 2 bases, there was a span of 5 bases. The CDR3 DNA, read in part, is TGCGCCAGCAGCTTGGACGGGCAAGAGACC. This encodes CASSLDGQET. The CDR3 in its entirety is CASSLDGQETQYF.

On this clone: The CDR3 end is not reached by the read, which stops 3 residues before it; the germline J gene fills it in. The chain combines TRBV7-3 with TRBJ1-2, with 7 positions matching TRBD1. CDR3 size: 13 residues. The germline gives CDR1 SGHTA, CDR2 FQGTGA. The CDR3 sequence is CASSSGQLSDYTF. Partial CDR3 DNA: TGTGCCAGCAGCTCGGGACAGTTGAGTGAC. The full variable domain, rest sourced from reference TRBV7-3 and TRBJ1-2, is GAGVSQTPSNKVTEKGKYVELRCDPISGHTALYWYRQSLGQGPEFLIYFQGTGAADDSGLPNDRFFAVRPEGSVSTLKIQRTERGDSAVYLCASSSGQLSDYTFGSGTRLTVV.

A note on this clone: The read falls 3 residues short of the CDR3 end, and the missing part is taken from the germline J gene. The gene calls are TRBV2 and TRBJ1-1, with 8 bases lining up with TRBD1. V dropped 8 bases and J dropped 1; count of bases not matched to a gene: 9. The CDR3 has 15 amino acids. The germline V gene has CDR1 SNHLY and CDR2 FYNNEI. The CDR3 sequence is CASRRRTGPNTEAFF. CDR3 DNA, as far as it was read: TGTGCCAGCCGCCGTAGGACAGGGCCGAACACTGAA.

With regard to this clone: The read falls 3 residues short of the CDR3 end, and the missing part is taken from the germline J gene. The chain couples TRBV5-6 to TRBJ2-3; 7 nucleotides match TRBD1. Germline lookup yields CDR1 SGHDT and CDR2 YYEEEE. The CDR3 sequence is 12 residues long. The sequenced CDR3 bases are TGTGCCAGCAGCTCAGGGGGACAGCCG. This sequence encodes CASSSGGQP. The CDR3 as a whole reads CASSSGGQPQYF.